This T cell receptor beta chain originates from a study of blood T cell repertoires in COVID-19. Study-wide background: Acute and convalescent COVID-19 specimens originated in the United States, Italy and Spain. Nucleic acid was either cDNA or gDNA, and it came from T cells, B-cell-depleted T cells, or PBMCs.

As processed by the authors: How many nucleated cells were present was estimated from reference gene primer amplification. Measured with immunoSEQ multiplex PCR; TCRdb has only the in-frame clones, and not every one. V and J calls and clone size are copied from that table; D and trimming were computed from the DNA. Of some 200,000 clones in the sample, approximately 82% were seen once. This CDR3 contains 12 residues. The V and J ends lost 3 bases and 4 bases respectively, with 6 bases between them. The origin of this receptor is a human donor in a cohort sampled during active COVID-19. The chain links TRBV12-3 or TRBV12-4 to TRBJ1-2, with no clear D. Sequenced input: peripheral blood. The CDR3 loop reads CASSLGSYGYTF. The CDR3 region has the DNA TGTGCCAGCAGTTTGGGCAGCTATGGCTACACCTTC.